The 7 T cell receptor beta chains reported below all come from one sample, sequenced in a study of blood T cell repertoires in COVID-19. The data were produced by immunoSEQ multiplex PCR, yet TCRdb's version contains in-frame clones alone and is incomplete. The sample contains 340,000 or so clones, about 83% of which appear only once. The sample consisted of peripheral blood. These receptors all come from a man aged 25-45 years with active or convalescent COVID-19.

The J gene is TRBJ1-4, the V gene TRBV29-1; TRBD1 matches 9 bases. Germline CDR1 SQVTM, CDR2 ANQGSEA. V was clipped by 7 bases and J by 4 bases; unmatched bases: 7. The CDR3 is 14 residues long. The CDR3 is CSAEETGGNEKLFF. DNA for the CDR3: TGCAGCGCAGAGGAGACAGGGGGTAATGAAAAACTGTTTTTT.

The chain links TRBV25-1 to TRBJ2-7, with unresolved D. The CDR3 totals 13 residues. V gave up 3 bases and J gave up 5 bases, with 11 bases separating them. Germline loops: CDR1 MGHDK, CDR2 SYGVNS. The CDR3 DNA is TGTGCCAGCAGTGACGGTGGGCCTCACGAGCAGTACTTC. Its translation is CASSDGGPHEQYF.

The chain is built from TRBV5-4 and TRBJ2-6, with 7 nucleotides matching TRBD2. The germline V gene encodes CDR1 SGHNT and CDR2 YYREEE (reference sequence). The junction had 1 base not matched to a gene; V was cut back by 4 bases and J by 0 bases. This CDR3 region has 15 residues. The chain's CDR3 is CASSPGGSGANVLTF. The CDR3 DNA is TGTGCCAGCAGCCCGGGGGGCTCTGGGGCCAACGTCCTGACTTTC.

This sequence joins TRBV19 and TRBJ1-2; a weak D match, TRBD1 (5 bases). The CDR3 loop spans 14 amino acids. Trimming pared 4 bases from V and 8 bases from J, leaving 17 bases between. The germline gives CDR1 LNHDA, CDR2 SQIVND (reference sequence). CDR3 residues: CASSKGVPVSGYTF. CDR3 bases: TGTGCCAGTAGTAAAGGGGTACCAGTAAGCGGCTACACCTTC.

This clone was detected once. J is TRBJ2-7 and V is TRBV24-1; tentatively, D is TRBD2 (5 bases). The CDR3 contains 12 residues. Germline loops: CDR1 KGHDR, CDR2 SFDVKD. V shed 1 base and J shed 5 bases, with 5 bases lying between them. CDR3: CATSDFGDEQYF. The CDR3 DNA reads TGTGCCACCAGTGATTTCGGGGACGAGCAGTACTTC.

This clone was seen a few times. For the CDR3, the DNA is TGTGCCAGCAGCCGGGGACTAGCGGGAGGATGGTACCAAGAGACCCAGTACTTC. This gives the protein CASSRGLAGGWYQETQYF. The chain couples TRBV3-1 (or the pseudogene TRBV3-2) to TRBJ2-5, with 15 bases fitting TRBD2. V shed 4 bases, J shed 0 bases, and the junction held 6 bases outside the gene matches. The CDR3 runs to 18 residues. Germline V gene data show CDR1 as LGHDT and CDR2 as YNNKEL (reference sequence).

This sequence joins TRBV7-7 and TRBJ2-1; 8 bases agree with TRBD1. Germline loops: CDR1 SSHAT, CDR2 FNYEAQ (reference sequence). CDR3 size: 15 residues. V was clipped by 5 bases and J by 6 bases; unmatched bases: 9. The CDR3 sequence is CASSLQAGGLNEQFF. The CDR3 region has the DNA TGTGCCAGCAGCCTACAGGCAGGGGGCCTCAATGAGCAGTTCTTC.